This T cell receptor beta chain was sequenced for a study of blood T cells in healthy people across ages. Study at large: About one barcoded beta molecule per two T cells was captured by template switching. Study results and caveats: Researchers judged that diversity estimates from one million T cells fell short of true values.

The CDR3 sequence is 16 residues long. V lost 3 bases and J lost 6, with 17 bases in between. Germline CDR1 and CDR2: MNHEY and SMNVEV (reference sequence). Sample-barcoded 5' priming and a J-beta primer mix drove a second PCR of about 6 to 12 cycles. One entry per CDR3 protein, called by TCRdb with MiXCR from the 5' RACE reads. The data show some 560,000 distinct CDR3 sequences, about 25% seen once. Per sample, a minimum of 7 million PBMCs were isolated. This clonotype was detected a few times. Its target is not known. The sample was also reused in another study, on T cells of mothers and their children.

Sequencing was carried out using blood. The chain couples TRBV27 to TRBJ2-2; D is unresolved. This clonotype was sampled from a boy aged 2 to 9 in good health. The CDR3 reads CASSFPYRDLSGELFF. CDR3 coding DNA: TGTGCCAGCAGTTTCCCCTACCGAGATCTCTCCGGGGAGCTGTTTTTT.